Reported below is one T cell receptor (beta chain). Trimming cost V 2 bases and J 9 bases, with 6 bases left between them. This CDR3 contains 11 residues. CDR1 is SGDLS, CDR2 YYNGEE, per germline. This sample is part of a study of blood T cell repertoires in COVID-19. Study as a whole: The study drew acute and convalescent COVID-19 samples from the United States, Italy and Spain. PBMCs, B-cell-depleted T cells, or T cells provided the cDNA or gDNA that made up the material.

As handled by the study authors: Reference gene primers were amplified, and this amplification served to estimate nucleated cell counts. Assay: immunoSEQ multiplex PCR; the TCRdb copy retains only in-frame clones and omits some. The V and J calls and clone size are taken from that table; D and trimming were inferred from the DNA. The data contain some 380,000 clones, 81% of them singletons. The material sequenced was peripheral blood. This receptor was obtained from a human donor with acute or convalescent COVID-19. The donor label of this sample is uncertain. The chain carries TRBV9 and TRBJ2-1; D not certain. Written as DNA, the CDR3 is TGTGCCAGCAGCGTCAGTTTTGAGCAGTTCTTC. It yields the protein CASSVSFEQFF.